This T cell receptor (beta chain) was observed in a study of monozygotic twins with inflammatory bowel disease. Study-wide findings and caveats: Healthy twins showed more clonotype sharing with others than IBD patients, especially patients with disease activity. Twins classed as concordant or discordant showed no difference in repertoire similarity, possibly from limited power. Variability may have been added to patient repertoires by differing immunosuppressive treatments. Compared with healthy co-twins, IBD patients showed reduced TCRbeta repertoire diversity by inverse Simpson.

CDR3 size: 12 residues. Germline assignment: CDR1 KGHDR and CDR2 SFDVKD. Using the 5' RACE reads, TCRdb records one entry per CDR3 protein without DNA. The sample holds some 450,000 distinct CDR3 sequences. For this clonotype: Its antigen is not identified.

The TCR comes from a human donor with ulcerative colitis or Crohn's disease, or a healthy co-twin of an affected twin (not recorded which). The J gene is TRBJ2-4, the V gene TRBV24-1. Sequencing was performed on blood. The chain's CDR3 is CATSDLSDMQYF.